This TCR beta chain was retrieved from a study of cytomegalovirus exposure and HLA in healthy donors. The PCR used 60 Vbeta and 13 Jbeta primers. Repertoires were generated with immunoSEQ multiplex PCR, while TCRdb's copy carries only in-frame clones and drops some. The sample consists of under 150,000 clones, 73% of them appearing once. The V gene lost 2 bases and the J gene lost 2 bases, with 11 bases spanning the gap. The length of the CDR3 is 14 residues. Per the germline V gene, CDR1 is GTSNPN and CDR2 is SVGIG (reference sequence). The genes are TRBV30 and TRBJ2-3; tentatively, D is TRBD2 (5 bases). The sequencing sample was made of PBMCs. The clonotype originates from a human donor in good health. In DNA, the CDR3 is TGTGCCTGGAGTTGGTCGGGATCCACAGATACGCAGTATTTT. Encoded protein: CAWSWSGSTDTQYF.